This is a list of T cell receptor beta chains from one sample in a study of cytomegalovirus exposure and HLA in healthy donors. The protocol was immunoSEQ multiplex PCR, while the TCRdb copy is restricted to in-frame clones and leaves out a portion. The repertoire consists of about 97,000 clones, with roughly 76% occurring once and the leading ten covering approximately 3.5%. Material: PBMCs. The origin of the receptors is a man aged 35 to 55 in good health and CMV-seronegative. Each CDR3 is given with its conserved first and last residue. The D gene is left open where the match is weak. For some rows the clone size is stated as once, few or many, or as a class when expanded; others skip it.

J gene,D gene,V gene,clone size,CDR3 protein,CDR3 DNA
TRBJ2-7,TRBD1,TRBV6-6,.,CATTGGSYEQYF,TGTGCCACAACAGGGGGCTCTTACGAGCAGTACTTC
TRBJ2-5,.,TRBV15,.,CATSRDRGAGETQYF,TGTGCCACCAGCAGAGATCGGGGGGCGGGAGAGACCCAGTACTTC
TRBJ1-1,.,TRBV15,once,CATSRRQGDTEAFF,TGTGCCACCAGCCGTCGCCAGGGCGACACTGAAGCTTTCTTT
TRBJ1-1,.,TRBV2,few,CASSPPERGGEAFF,TGTGCCAGCAGTCCCCCGGAAAGGGGCGGTGAAGCTTTCTTT
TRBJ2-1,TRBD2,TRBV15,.,CATSPEPTSASSYNEQFF,TGTGCCACCAGCCCAGAACCGACTAGCGCCAGCTCCTACAATGAGCAGTTCTTC
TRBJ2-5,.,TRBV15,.,CATSRDSLGAGETQYF,TGTGCCACCAGCAGAGATAGCTTGGGGGCCGGAGAGACCCAGTACTTC
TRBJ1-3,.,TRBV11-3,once,CASSLTASGNTIYF,TGTGCCAGCAGCTTAACAGCCTCTGGAAACACCATATATTTT
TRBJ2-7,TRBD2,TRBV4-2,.,CASSQAITGGQYEQYF,TGTGCCAGCAGCCAGGCTATTACGGGGGGGCAGTACGAGCAGTACTTC
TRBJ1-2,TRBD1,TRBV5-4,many,CASSHPGQRTLNYGYTF,TGTGCCAGCAGTCATCCGGGACAGAGGACGTTGAACTATGGCTACACCTTC
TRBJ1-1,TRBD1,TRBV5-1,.,CASSSDRGPTEAFF,TGCGCCAGCAGCTCTGACAGGGGCCCCACTGAAGCTTTCTTT
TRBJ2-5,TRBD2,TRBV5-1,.,CASSPGLAGAQETQYF,TGCGCCAGCAGCCCCGGGCTAGCGGGGGCCCAAGAGACCCAGTACTTC
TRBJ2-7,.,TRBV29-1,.,CSVTPQGSTYEQYF,TGCAGCGTCACTCCCCAAGGGAGCACCTACGAGCAGTACTTC
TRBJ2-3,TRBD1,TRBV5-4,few,CASSLAGQGTDTQYF,TGTGCCAGCAGCTTGGCGGGACAGGGTACAGATACGCAGTATTTT
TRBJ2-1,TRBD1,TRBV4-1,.,CASSQEGTGYYNEQFF,TGCGCCAGCAGCCAAGAAGGGACAGGGTACTACAATGAGCAGTTCTTC
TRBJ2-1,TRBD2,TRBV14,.,CATALAGAYNEQFF,TGTGCCACCGCCCTAGCGGGAGCCTACAATGAGCAGTTCTTC
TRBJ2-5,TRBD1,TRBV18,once,CASSPRTTGGETQYF,TGTGCCAGCTCACCAAGGACCACAGGGGGGGAGACCCAGTACTTC
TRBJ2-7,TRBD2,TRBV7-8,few,CASRGGTEGEQYF,TGTGCCAGCAGGGGAGGGACGGAAGGGGAGCAGTACTTC
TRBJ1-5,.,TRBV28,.,CASSSPGWGHSNQPQHF,TGTGCCAGCAGTTCCCCGGGCTGGGGGCATAGCAATCAGCCCCAGCATTTT
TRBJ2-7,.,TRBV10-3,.,CATLPDRQKIYEQYF,TGTGCCACCCTACCCGACAGGCAAAAGATCTACGAGCAGTACTTC
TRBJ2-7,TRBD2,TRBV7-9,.,CASSPWGGDFEQYF,TGTGCCAGCAGCCCCTGGGGGGGGGACTTCGAGCAGTACTTC
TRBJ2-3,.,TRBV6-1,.,CASSEESTQYF,TGTGCCAGCAGTGAGGAGAGTACGCAGTATTTT
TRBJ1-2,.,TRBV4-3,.,CASSQDDPGRSNYGYTF,TGCGCCAGCAGCCAAGATGATCCTGGCAGGTCTAACTATGGCTACACCTTC
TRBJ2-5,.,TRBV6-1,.,CASSEETGNQETQYF,TGTGCCAGCAGTGAAGAGACAGGTAATCAAGAGACCCAGTACTTC
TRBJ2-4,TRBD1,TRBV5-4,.,CASSSQGADIQYF,TGTGCCAGCAGCTCACAGGGGGCTGACATTCAGTACTTC
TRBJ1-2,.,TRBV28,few,CASSLTGDGYTF,TGTGCCAGCAGTTTAACGGGGGACGGCTACACCTTC
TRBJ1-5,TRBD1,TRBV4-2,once,CASSQVRQGISNQPQHF,TGTGCCAGCAGCCAAGTTAGACAGGGGATTAGCAATCAGCCCCAGCATTTT
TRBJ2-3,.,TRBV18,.,CASTLRLLLSTDTQYF,TGTGCCAGCACGTTACGACTTCTCCTGTCCACAGATACGCAGTATTTT
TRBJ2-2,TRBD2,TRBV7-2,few,CASSPRGSGAGELFF,TGTGCCAGCAGCCCCCGGGGGAGCGGGGCCGGGGAGCTGTTTTTT
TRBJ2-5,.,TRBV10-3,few,CAIGEETQYF,TGTGCCATCGGAGAAGAGACCCAGTACTTC
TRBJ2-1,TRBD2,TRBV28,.,CASRKTSGAQIYNEQFF,TGTGCCAGCAGAAAGACTAGCGGGGCCCAGATCTACAATGAGCAGTTCTTC
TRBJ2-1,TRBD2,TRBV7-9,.,CASSLGSGRGDYNEQFF,TGTGCCAGCAGCTTAGGATCCGGACGGGGGGACTACAATGAGCAGTTCTTC
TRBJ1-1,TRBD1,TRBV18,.,CASSPGGQGGAFF,TGTGCCAGCTCACCCGGGGGACAGGGGGGAGCTTTCTTT
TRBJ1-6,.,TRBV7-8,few,CASSLRGRAYNSPLHF,TGTGCCAGCAGCTTGCGAGGCAGAGCCTATAATTCACCCCTCCACTTT
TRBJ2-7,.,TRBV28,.,CASSLRSSYEQYF,TGTGCCAGCAGTTTACGTAGCTCCTACGAGCAGTACTTC
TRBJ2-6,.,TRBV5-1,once,CASSLDRAGANVLTF,TGCGCCAGCAGCTTGGACAGGGCTGGGGCCAACGTCCTGACTTTC
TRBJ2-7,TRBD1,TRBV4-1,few,CASSQVGTGPYEQYF,TGCGCCAGCAGCCAAGTAGGGACAGGGCCCTACGAGCAGTACTTC
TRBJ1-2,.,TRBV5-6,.,CASSLGAGLGYTF,TGTGCCAGCAGCTTGGGGGCAGGGTTAGGCTACACCTTC
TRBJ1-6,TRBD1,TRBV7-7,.,CASSLAGQSPNSPLHF,TGTGCCAGCAGCTTAGCGGGACAGAGTCCCAATTCACCCCTCCACTTT
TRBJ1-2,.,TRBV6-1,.,CASSEQGRDGYTF,TGTGCCAGCAGTGAGCAGGGAAGGGATGGCTACACCTTC
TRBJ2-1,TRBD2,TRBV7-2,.,CASRNVGGAYNEQFF,TGTGCCAGCAGGAATGTGGGGGGGGCCTACAATGAGCAGTTCTTC
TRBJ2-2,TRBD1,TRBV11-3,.,CASSRQGPGELFF,TGTGCCAGCAGTCGACAGGGCCCCGGGGAGCTGTTTTTT
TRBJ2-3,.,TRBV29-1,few,CSVEGGAGADTQYF,TGCAGCGTTGAGGGGGGGGCAGGAGCAGATACGCAGTATTTT
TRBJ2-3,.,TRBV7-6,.,CASSLYRDTQYF,TGTGCCAGCAGCTTATACCGGGATACGCAGTATTTT
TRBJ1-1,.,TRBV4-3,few,CASSQRDKAFF,TGCGCCAGCAGCCAAAGGGACAAGGCTTTCTTT
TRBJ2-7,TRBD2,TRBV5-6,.,CASSLWLAGAPYEQYF,TGTGCCAGCAGCTTGTGGCTAGCGGGGGCCCCCTACGAGCAGTACTTC
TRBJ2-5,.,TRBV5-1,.,CASSLWLAKETQYF,TGCGCCAGCAGCTTGTGGCTAGCGAAAGAGACCCAGTACTTC
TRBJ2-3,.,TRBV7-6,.,CASSLYQADTQYF,TGTGCCAGCAGCTTATATCAGGCAGATACGCAGTATTTT
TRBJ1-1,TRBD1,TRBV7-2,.,CASSLQGADTEAFF,TGTGCCAGCAGCTTACAGGGGGCCGACACTGAAGCTTTCTTT
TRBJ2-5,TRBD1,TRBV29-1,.,CSVGQGETQYF,TGCAGCGTTGGACAGGGGGAGACCCAGTACTTC
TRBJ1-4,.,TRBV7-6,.,CASNPGNRVGEKLFF,TGTGCCAGCAACCCGGGGAACAGGGTCGGCGAAAAACTGTTTTTT
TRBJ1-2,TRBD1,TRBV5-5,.,CASSLDPRAWQGDGYTF,TGTGCCAGCAGCTTGGACCCCCGGGCCTGGCAGGGGGATGGCTACACCTTC